This T cell receptor (beta chain) was recovered during a study of cytomegalovirus exposure and HLA in healthy donors. Donors came from a validation cohort of 90 to 150 subjects, distinct from the first 666-subject cohort. Study-wide findings and caveats: Specificity of three CMV-associated chains for CMV antigens was verified in vitro. For most TCR sequences rarity was the rule, although some public TCRs occurred in many donors.

Details on this clone: Its cognate antigen is unknown.

Profiling relied on immunoSEQ multiplex PCR, and the TCRdb table lists in-frame clones only, not all of them. In the table there are roughly 150,000 clones, roughly 80% of which are singletons. The TCR sequence derives from a man aged 25 to 40 in good health and CMV-seropositive. Sequencing was done on a sample of PBMCs.

The CDR3 DNA reads TGTGCCAGCAAAAAGGAGGGGAAAAAAAACATTCAGTACTTC. This sequence encodes CASKKEGKKNIQYF. The V and J genes are TRBV6-5 and TRBJ2-4, with D possibly being TRBD2 (6 bases). This CDR3 is built from 14 residues. Germline CDR1 is MNHEY and CDR2 is SVGAGI. Trimming left V 7 bases short and J 4 bases short, with 14 bases between.